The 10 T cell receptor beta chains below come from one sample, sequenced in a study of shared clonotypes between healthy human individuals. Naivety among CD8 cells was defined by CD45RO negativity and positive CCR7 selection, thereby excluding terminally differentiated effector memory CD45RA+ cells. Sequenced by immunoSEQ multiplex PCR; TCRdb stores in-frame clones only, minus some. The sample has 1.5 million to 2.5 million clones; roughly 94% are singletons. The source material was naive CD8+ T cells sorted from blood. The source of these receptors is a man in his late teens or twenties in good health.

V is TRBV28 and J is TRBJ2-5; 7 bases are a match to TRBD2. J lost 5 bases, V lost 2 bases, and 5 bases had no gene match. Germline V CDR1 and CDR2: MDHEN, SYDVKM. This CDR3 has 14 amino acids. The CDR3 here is CASSLHPGGETQYF. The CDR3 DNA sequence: TGTGCCAGCAGTTTACACCCCGGGGGGGAGACCCAGTACTTC.

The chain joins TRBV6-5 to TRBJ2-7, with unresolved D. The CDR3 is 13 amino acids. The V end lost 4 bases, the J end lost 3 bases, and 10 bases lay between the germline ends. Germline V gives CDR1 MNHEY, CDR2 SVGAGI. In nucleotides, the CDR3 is TGTGCCAGCAGTTGGGGTATTTTCTACGAGCAGTACTTC. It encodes CASSWGIFYEQYF.

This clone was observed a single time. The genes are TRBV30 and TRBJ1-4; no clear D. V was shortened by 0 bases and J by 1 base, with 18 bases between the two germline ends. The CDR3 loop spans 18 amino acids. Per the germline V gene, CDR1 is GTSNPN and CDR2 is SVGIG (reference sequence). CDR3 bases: TGTGCCTGGAGTGTACCCCCTCGGACGGGTCTAACTAATGAAAAACTGTTTTTT. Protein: CAWSVPPRTGLTNEKLFF.

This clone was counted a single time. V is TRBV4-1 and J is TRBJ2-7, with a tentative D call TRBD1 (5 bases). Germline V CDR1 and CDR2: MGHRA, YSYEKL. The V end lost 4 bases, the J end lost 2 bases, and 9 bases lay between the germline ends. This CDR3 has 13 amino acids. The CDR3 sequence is CASSPTEAYEQYF. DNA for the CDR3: TGCGCCAGCAGCCCGACAGAAGCCTACGAGCAGTACTTC.

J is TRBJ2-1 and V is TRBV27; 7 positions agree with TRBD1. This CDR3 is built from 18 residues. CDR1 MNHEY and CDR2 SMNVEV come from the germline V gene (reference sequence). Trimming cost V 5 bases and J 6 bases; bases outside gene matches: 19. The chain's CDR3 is CASSPWVTGVVSFNEQFF. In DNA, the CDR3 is TGTGCCAGCAGTCCATGGGTCACAGGGGTCGTAAGCTTCAATGAGCAGTTCTTC.

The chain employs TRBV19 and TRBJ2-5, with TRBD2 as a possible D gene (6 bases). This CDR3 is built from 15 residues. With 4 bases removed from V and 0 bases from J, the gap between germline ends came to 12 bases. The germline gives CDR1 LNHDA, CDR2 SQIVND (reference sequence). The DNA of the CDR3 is TGTGCCAGTAGTACTCACCGGGGGAACCAAGAGACCCAGTACTTC. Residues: CASSTHRGNQETQYF.

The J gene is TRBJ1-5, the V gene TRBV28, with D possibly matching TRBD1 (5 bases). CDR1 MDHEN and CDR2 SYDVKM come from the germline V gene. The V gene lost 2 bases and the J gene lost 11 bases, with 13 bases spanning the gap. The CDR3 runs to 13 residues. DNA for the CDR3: TGTGCCAGCAGTTTAGTCGGGACCGCATCCCAGCATTTT. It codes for CASSLVGTASQHF.

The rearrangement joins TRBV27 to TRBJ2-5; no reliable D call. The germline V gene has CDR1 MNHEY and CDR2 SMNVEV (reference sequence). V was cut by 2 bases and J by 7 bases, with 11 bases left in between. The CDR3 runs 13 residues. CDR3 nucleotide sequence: TGTGCCAGCAGTTTAGAGGCAATGGGGACCCAGTACTTC. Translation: CASSLEAMGTQYF.

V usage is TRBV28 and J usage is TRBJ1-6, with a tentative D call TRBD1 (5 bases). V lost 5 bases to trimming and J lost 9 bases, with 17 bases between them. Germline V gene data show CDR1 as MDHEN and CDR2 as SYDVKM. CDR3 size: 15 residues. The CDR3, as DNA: TGTGCCAGCAGTCTACCGGGGACCGGGGCTTCACCCCTCCACTTT. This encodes CASSLPGTGASPLHF.

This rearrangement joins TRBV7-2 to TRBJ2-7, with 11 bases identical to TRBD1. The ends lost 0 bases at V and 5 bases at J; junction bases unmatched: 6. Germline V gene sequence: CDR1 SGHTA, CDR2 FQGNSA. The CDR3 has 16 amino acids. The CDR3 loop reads CASSLAARTGGDEQYF. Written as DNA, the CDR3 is TGTGCCAGCAGCTTAGCGGCCCGGACAGGGGGCGACGAGCAGTACTTC.